The present TCR beta chain was sequenced within a study of regulatory T cells in long-lasting Graves disease. Libraries of TCR beta came from iRepertoire HTBI primers plus Arm-PCR of CDR3 regions. TCRdb recomputed calls from the multiplex PCR reads with MiXCR, one row per CDR3 protein. The sample includes 450,000 or so distinct CDR3 sequences, 22% of them seen just once. The study's findings and limits: Gene preferences differed: TRBV28, TRBJ1-2, TRBJ2-5 in persistent cases. The persistent group shared 2,500 or so public clonotypes, more than the approximately 880 shared by new patients.

This clonotype was seen ten or more times. Its antigen is as yet unknown. Specified time point: persistent/refractory GD, antithyroid drugs over 5 years with positive TRAb. PBMCs provided the RNA from which the TCR library was made. The patients were enrolled through endocrinology in Xi'an, China. Approximately 9 milliliters of peripheral blood went into EDTA tubes. V was clipped by 4 bases and J by 3 bases; unmatched bases: 11. The germline V gene encodes CDR1 SNHLY and CDR2 FYNNEI. The CDR3 runs 16 residues. This TCR was recovered from a female donor with Graves disease. The sample here was peripheral blood mononuclear cells (PBMCs), taken when the disease was refractory, from a patient treated with antithyroid drugs. The J gene is TRBJ1-2, the V gene TRBV2; 7 nucleotides match TRBD1. For the CDR3, the DNA is TGTGCCAGCAGTGGACCAACCGGGACAGTGCACTATGGCTACACCTTC. Translated: CASSGPTGTVHYGYTF.